These 12 T cell receptor beta chains came from one sample sequenced in a study of blood T cell repertoires in COVID-19. Data came from immunoSEQ multiplex PCR; TCRdb stores just in-frame clones and leaves some out. This table has about 170,000 clones, roughly 88% appearing once. Source material: peripheral blood. These receptors all come from a man aged 18 to 35 with COVID-19, enrolled during active disease.

This chain links TRBV5-4 with TRBJ1-1; the D gene is possibly TRBD1 (5 bases). The CDR3 length is 12 residues. CDR1 and CDR2 (germline): SGHNT, YYREEE (reference sequence). V gave up 1 base and J gave up 6 bases, with 7 bases separating them. The CDR3 DNA is TGTGCCAGCAGCTTGTGGGGCGCTGAAGCTTTCTTT. This translates into CASSLWGAEAFF. The whole variable domain, filled in from reference TRBV5-4 and TRBJ1-1, reads ETGVTQSPTHLIKTRGQQVTLRCSSQSGHNTVSWYQQALGQGPQFIFQYYREEENGRGNFPPRFSGLQFPNYSSELNVNALELDDSALYLCASSLWGAEAFFGQGTRLTVV.

The chain has TRBV4-3 and TRBJ2-2; D is ambiguous. Trimming took off 1 base at V and 7 bases at J, with 7 bases between the two ends. CDR1 and CDR2 (germline): LGHNA, YSLEER. This CDR3 comprises 13 residues. For the CDR3, the DNA is TGCGCCAGCAGCCAAGTTACGGGCGGGGAGCTGTTTTTT. Translated, it gives CASSQVTGGELFF.

The chain is built from TRBV28 and TRBJ2-3, with D perhaps TRBD1 (6 bases). CDR3 length: 12 amino acids. Germline V gives CDR1 MDHEN, CDR2 SYDVKM. With 6 bases removed from V and 10 bases from J, the gap between germline ends came to 14 bases. The CDR3 spells CASRSGQHPQYF. As DNA, the CDR3 is TGTGCCAGCAGATCTGGACAGCACCCGCAGTATTTT.

The gene calls are TRBV28 and TRBJ1-3, with 7 positions matching TRBD1. In germline, CDR1 is MDHEN, CDR2 SYDVKM. Trimming removed 6 bases from V and 1 base from J; junction bases left unmatched: 3. There are 14 residues in the CDR3. The CDR3 region is CASSSTGSGNTIYF. The DNA for the CDR3 is TGTGCCAGCAGCTCGACAGGGTCTGGAAACACCATATATTTT. Supplemented by reference TRBV28 and TRBJ1-3, the full variable domain reads DVKVTQSSRYLVKRTGEKVFLECVQDMDHENMFWYRQDPGLGLRLIYFSYDVKMKEKGDIPEGYSVSREKKERFSLILESASTNQTSMYLCASSSTGSGNTIYFGEGSWLTVV.

A single count supports this clone. The V call is TRBV7-2, the J call TRBJ2-1; 10 nucleotides line up with TRBD2. Looked up from germline, CDR1 is SGHTA and CDR2 is FQGNSA. The CDR3 runs to 15 residues. The V and J ends lost 5 bases and 2 bases, in that order; junction bases with no gene match: 3. Here the CDR3 DNA reads TGTGCCAGCAGCACTAGCGGGGTCGCCTACAATGAGCAGTTCTTC. It is translated as CASSTSGVAYNEQFF.

The J gene is TRBJ2-1, the V gene TRBV15; 10 nucleotides line up with TRBD1. CDR1 LNHNV and CDR2 YYDKDF come from the germline V gene (reference sequence). The CDR3 has 14 residues. Trimming removed 6 bases from V and 7 bases from J; junction bases left unmatched: 6. The CDR3 is CATRGQGVSNEQFF. In nucleotides, the CDR3 is TGTGCCACCAGAGGACAGGGGGTATCAAATGAGCAGTTCTTC.

The chain joins TRBV4-1 to TRBJ2-1; 8 bases map to TRBD2. With V trimmed by 1 base and J by 8 bases, 13 bases remained unmatched. The CDR3 is made up of 17 amino acids. Germline V gene data show CDR1 as MGHRA and CDR2 as YSYEKL. The CDR3 loop reads CASSQAPGRGRSYEQFF. The CDR3, as DNA: TGCGCCAGCAGCCAAGCCCCGGGGCGCGGGAGGTCGTATGAGCAGTTCTTC.

The rearrangement links TRBV19 to TRBJ2-7; no clear D gene. CDR3 length equals 14 residues. V lost 7 bases and J 0 bases, leaving 13 bases between the germline ends. Per the germline V gene, CDR1 is LNHDA and CDR2 is SQIVND (reference sequence). The CDR3 DNA is TGTGCCAGTAAGGCGGCAGAGGACTCCTACGAGCAGTACTTC. It translates to CASKAAEDSYEQYF. The full variable domain, completed using reference TRBV19 and TRBJ2-7, is DGGITQSPKYLFRKEGQNVTLSCEQNLNHDAMYWYRQDPGQGLRLIYYSQIVNDFQKGDIAEGYSVSREKKESFPLTVTSAQKNPTAFYLCASKAAEDSYEQYFGPGTRLTVT.

This chain uses TRBV2 with TRBJ1-3; 8 bases are shared with TRBD1. Trimming at V came to 4 bases and at J to 4 bases, leaving 6 bases not matched to a gene. This CDR3 spans 15 amino acids. Germline V gene sequence: CDR1 SNHLY, CDR2 FYNNEI. In nucleotides, the CDR3 is TGTGCCAGCAGTGGAGGACAGGGATACGGAAACACCATATATTTT. Encoded protein: CASSGGQGYGNTIYF.

This chain uses TRBV5-5 with TRBJ2-6, with a weak D call TRBD1 (5 bases). The CDR3 sequence is 18 residues long. From germline, CDR1 is SGHKS and CDR2 YYEKEE (reference sequence). Trimming shortened V by 0 bases and J by 1 base, and 14 bases separated the two germline ends. The CDR3 is CASSLAQGEGSGANVLTF. The CDR3 DNA sequence: TGTGCCAGCAGCTTGGCTCAGGGTGAAGGGTCTGGGGCCAACGTCCTGACTTTC.

The CDR3 here is CASSSEESTYTDTQYF. In DNA form, the CDR3 reads TGCGCCAGCAGTTCCGAAGAGTCTACCTACACAGATACGCAGTATTTT. The rearrangement joins TRBV10-1 to TRBJ2-3, with no clear D. Germline values: CDR1 WNHNN, CDR2 SYGVQD (reference sequence). There are 16 residues in the CDR3. Trimming shortened V by 5 bases and J by 2 bases, and 17 bases separated the two germline ends.

V and J are TRBV19 and TRBJ1-1; TRBD1 matches at 7 bases. The CDR3 has 13 residues. CDR1 and CDR2 from the germline V gene are LNHDA and SQIVND (reference sequence). J gave up 2 bases and V 9 bases, and 6 bases lay outside the gene matches. CDR3 bases: TGTGCCAGCGAAGGACAGGCCAACACTGAAGCTTTCTTT. Its protein product is CASEGQANTEAFF.